The 32 T cell receptor beta chains in this list originate from one sample, sequenced in a study of human T cells and chemical hapten exposure. TCRdb reprocessed the RACE reads with MiXCR, giving one entry per CDR3 protein. The data hold about 77,000 distinct CDR3 sequences, with approximately 8.6% observed a single time. The time point denotes: healthy volunteer bleed at 6 weeks. Total RNA extraction was carried out from unfractionated whole blood. The sample consisted of whole blood. The source is a female donor in good health. Some clones in this sample may be carry-over from other donors' samples.

This clonotype was recorded many times. V is TRBV28 and J is TRBJ1-5; 8 bases align to TRBD1. Germline V gene sequence: CDR1 MDHEN, CDR2 SYDVKM. The CDR3 covers 12 residues. After removal of 6 bases from V and 5 bases from J, the junction contained 0 bases not matched to a gene. This CDR3 reads CASRTGDQPQHF. The CDR3, as DNA: TGTGCCAGCAGGACAGGGGATCAGCCCCAGCATTTT.

This clonotype was detected ten times or more. V usage is TRBV6-5 and J usage is TRBJ1-6, with TRBD1 matching 9 bases. After removal of 8 bases from V and 10 bases from J, the junction contained 9 bases not matched to a gene. The CDR3 has 14 amino acids. Germline lookup yields CDR1 MNHEY and CDR2 SVGAGI. This CDR3 reads CASGQGRTGSPLHF. For the CDR3, the DNA is TGTGCCAGCGGACAGGGGCGTACCGGGTCACCCCTCCACTTT.

This clonotype turned up a few times. CDR3 DNA: TGCGCCAGCAGCTTGGATGGACAGGGCCCTGATACGCAGTATTTT. This sequence encodes CASSLDGQGPDTQYF. The chain carries TRBV5-1 and TRBJ2-3, with 8 bases identical to TRBD1. CDR3 length equals 15 residues. With 0 bases clipped from V and 6 bases from J, the junction kept 6 bases outside the gene matches. The germline gives CDR1 SGHRS, CDR2 YFSETQ.

This clonotype was detected only a few times. The rearrangement links TRBV4-1 to TRBJ2-5; a weak D match, TRBD2 (5 bases). V was pared by 0 bases and J by 3 bases, with 8 bases between. Germline loops: CDR1 MGHRA, CDR2 YSYEKL. The CDR3 is 14 amino acids. The CDR3 DNA sequence: TGCGCCAGCAGCCAAGAGGACTGGGAAGAGACCCAGTACTTC. Translation gives CASSQEDWEETQYF.

Only a few counts were recorded for this clonotype. This chain uses TRBV7-6 with TRBJ1-1; D possibly corresponds to TRBD1 (5 bases). In germline, CDR1 is SGHVS, CDR2 FNYEAQ. CDR3 length equals 14 residues. Trimming removed 0 bases at V and 2 bases at J, with 7 bases between. CDR3 loop: CASSLAGVNTEAFF. CDR3 in DNA: TGTGCCAGCAGCTTAGCGGGGGTTAACACTGAAGCTTTCTTT.

V is TRBV20-1 and J is TRBJ2-3; 8 nucleotides line up with TRBD1. The V gene's germline CDR1 is DFQATT and CDR2 SNEGSKA (reference sequence). V trimming: 0 bases; J trimming: 3 bases; junction bases outside the gene matches: 5. The CDR3 runs 15 residues. CDR3 region: CSARDRNRGTDTQYF. The CDR3 coding sequence is TGCAGTGCTAGAGATCGGAACAGGGGGACAGATACGCAGTATTTT.

This clonotype has just a few counts. At one boundary the junction diverges from the germline segment, which might be a read error. The chain recombines TRBV5-5 with TRBJ1-1, with TRBD1 matching 9 bases. The CDR3 totals 12 residues. Germline assignment: CDR1 SGHKS and CDR2 YYEKEE (reference sequence). The CDR3 coding sequence is TGTGCCAGCAGCTTGGACTGGGACAGGGCAGTCTTC. Amino acids: CASSLDWDRAVF.

This clonotype was detected ten times or more. The rearrangement links TRBV7-3 to TRBJ2-5, with 8 bases identical to TRBD1. The V gene's germline CDR1 is SGHTA and CDR2 FQGTGA. V was pared by 5 bases and J by 4 bases, with 15 bases of the junction left unmatched. This CDR3 is built from 17 residues. The CDR3 protein is CASSQTPLTGGGETQYF. The CDR3 DNA reads as TGTGCCAGCAGCCAAACGCCTCTAACAGGGGGTGGAGAGACCCAGTACTTC.

This clonotype was recorded at least ten times. The gene calls are TRBV20-1 and TRBJ2-3, with 14 bases that match TRBD2. J was trimmed by 8 bases and V by 3 bases; bases with no gene match: 7. Germline V gene lookup returns CDR1 DFQATT and CDR2 SNEGSKA (reference sequence). The CDR3 runs 15 residues. CDR3 region: CSASLTSGGAVTQYF. CDR3 DNA sequence: TGCAGTGCTAGCCTGACTAGCGGGGGGGCTGTTACGCAGTATTTT.

This clonotype came up many times. The CDR3 DNA is TGCAGTGCTAGGAATGAAGACAGGGGGCTAATAGATTTCTTT. This codes for CSARNEDRGLIDFF. The chain is built from TRBV20-1 and TRBJ1-1; 10 nucleotides agree with TRBD1. The CDR3 contains 14 residues. After removal of 3 bases from V and 13 bases from J, the junction contained 14 bases not matched to a gene. The germline CDR1 and CDR2 sequences are DFQATT and SNEGSKA (reference sequence).

This clonotype was picked up many times. The V and J genes are TRBV4-3 and TRBJ2-1, with a tentative D call TRBD2 (6 bases). V lost 0 bases to trimming and J lost 5 bases, with 8 bases between them. CDR1 is LGHNA, CDR2 YSLEER, per germline. This CDR3 is built from 14 residues. The CDR3 bases are TGCGCCAGCAGCCAAGAAGGACTAAACAATGAGCAGTTCTTC. Amino acids: CASSQEGLNNEQFF.

This clonotype turned up a few times. The J gene is TRBJ1-1, the V gene TRBV28; TRBD1 agrees at 8 bases. This CDR3 is 14 amino acids long. Germline V gene lookup returns CDR1 MDHEN and CDR2 SYDVKM. The J segment lost 5 bases and the V segment lost 4 bases, leaving 6 bases of the junction unmatched. As DNA, the CDR3 is TGTGCCAGCAGTTCACGACAGGGGTGGACTGAAGCTTTCTTT. Its translation is CASSSRQGWTEAFF.

This clonotype was seen at least ten times. The genes are TRBV18 and TRBJ1-2, with a tentative D call TRBD1 (5 bases). Trimming shortened V by 3 bases and J by 6 bases, and 17 bases separated the two germline ends. CDR1 is KGHSH, CDR2 LQKENI, per germline. The CDR3 covers 15 residues. The CDR3 here is CASSPTAAGYDGYTF. As DNA, the CDR3 is TGTGCCAGCTCACCCACCGCGGCAGGGTATGATGGCTACACCTTC. The variable domain in full, with the rest retrieved from reference TRBV18 and TRBJ1-2, is NAGVMQNPRHLVRRRGQEARLRCSPMKGHSHVYWYRQLPEEGLKFMVYLQKENIIDESGMPKERFSAEFPKEGPSILRIQQVVRGDSAAYFCASSPTAAGYDGYTFGSGTRLTVV.

The V gene is TRBV6-5, the J gene TRBJ2-7; no clear D. V was shortened by 5 bases and J by 3 bases, with 11 bases between the two germline ends. The V gene's germline CDR1 is MNHEY and CDR2 SVGAGI. The CDR3 contains 13 residues. The CDR3 sequence is CASSRAAGYEQYF. CDR3 nucleotides: TGTGCCAGCAGTCGAGCTGCTGGCTACGAGCAGTACTTC.

In this sample, this clonotype turned up a few times. This chain connects TRBV12-3 or TRBV12-4 to TRBJ1-5; 7 bases fit TRBD1. V lost 3 bases and J lost 5; bases outside the gene matches: 1. The length of the CDR3 is 13 residues. The CDR3 DNA sequence: TGTGCCAGCAGTTTTCAGGGGGATCAGCCCCAGCATTTT. As protein: CASSFQGDQPQHF.

This clonotype appeared a few times. This chain links TRBV7-8 with TRBJ1-1, with D maybe TRBD1 (5 bases). The CDR3 is 15 amino acids. CDR1 and CDR2 (germline): SGHVS, FQNEAQ. The V and J ends lost 1 base and 1 base respectively, with 10 bases between them. The CDR3, as DNA: TGTGCCAGCAGCTTAGAATCGGGGCGGAACACTGAAGCTTTCTTT. Residues: CASSLESGRNTEAFF.

This clonotype was counted at least ten times. The V gene is TRBV6-6, the J gene TRBJ1-4; perhaps TRBD1 as D (6 bases). CDR1 MNHNY and CDR2 SVGAGI come from the germline V gene (reference sequence). This CDR3 has 15 residues. Trimming removed 6 bases from V and 4 bases from J, with 15 bases in between. The CDR3 DNA follows: TGTGCCAGCAGACCTAGGACAGTAAATAATGAAAAACTGTTTTTT. This encodes CASRPRTVNNEKLFF.

The sample holds many counts of this clonotype. The J gene is TRBJ2-7, the V gene TRBV10-3, with D tentatively TRBD1 (6 bases). CDR1 is ENHRY and CDR2 is SYGVKD in the germline V gene. The CDR3 spans 15 residues. V gave up 0 bases and J gave up 7 bases, with 16 bases separating them. CDR3 in amino acids: CAISESNRAIREQYF. The CDR3 DNA reads TGTGCCATCAGTGAGTCTAACAGGGCAATACGGGAGCAGTACTTC.

This clonotype came up a few times. The gene calls are TRBV2 and TRBJ1-5; D uncertain. V lost 0 bases and J 16 bases, leaving 19 bases between the germline ends. The CDR3 spans 14 residues. Germline assignment: CDR1 SNHLY and CDR2 FYNNEI. Written as DNA, the CDR3 is TGTGCCAGCAGTGAAGCCCGAGGGTGGGGTTCTTCACATTTT. Encoded protein: CASSEARGWGSSHF.

This clonotype was seen at least ten times. The V gene is TRBV25-1, the J gene TRBJ2-7, with a tentative D call TRBD1 (7 bases). Between the trimmed V and J ends, which lost 5 bases and 0 bases, there was a span of 11 bases. Germline lookup yields CDR1 MGHDK and CDR2 SYGVNS. The CDR3 is made up of 14 amino acids. CDR3 amino acids: CASSRQGGSYEQYF. The DNA for the CDR3 is TGTGCCAGCAGTAGACAGGGAGGCTCCTACGAGCAGTACTTC.

Concerning this clonotype: This may be a read error: a much more frequent sequence differs by one nucleotide. The gene calls are TRBV5-6 and TRBJ2-7; 7 nucleotides line up with TRBD1. Trimming removed 4 bases from V and 6 bases from J; junction bases left unmatched: 10. CDR3 length: 14 amino acids. The germline V gene encodes CDR1 SGHDT and CDR2 YYEEEE. CDR3 residues: CASSPVNRGREQYF. CDR3 nucleotides: TGTGCCAGCAGCCCAGTCAACAGGGGTCGCGAGCAGTACTTC.

This chain uses TRBV6-5 with TRBJ2-3; 15 nucleotides align to TRBD2. The V and J ends lost 5 bases and 4 bases, in that order; junction bases with no gene match: 7. There are 17 residues in the CDR3. CDR1 and CDR2 (germline): MNHEY, SVGAGI. For the CDR3, the DNA is TGTGCCAGCAGTCGAGGACTAGCGGGGGGGCCATCAGATACGCAGTATTTT. Its protein product is CASSRGLAGGPSDTQYF.

This clonotype was picked up a small number of times. The V call is TRBV10-3, the J call TRBJ2-7; D is uncertain. The V end was cut by 6 bases, the J end by 5 bases, with 14 bases between. CDR1 is ENHRY, CDR2 SYGVKD, per germline. This CDR3 spans 13 amino acids. The DNA of the CDR3 is TGTGCCATCAGCCCTAATGGAGTCGACGAGCAGTACTTC. Translated, it gives CAISPNGVDEQYF.

This clonotype was detected many times. At one of its ends the junction is not consistent with the germline gene, which may arise from a read error. The rearrangement uses TRBV27 and TRBJ2-1; the match to TRBD2 covers 7 bases. The CDR3 runs to 16 residues. CDR1 and CDR2 from the germline V gene are MNHEY and SMNVEV (reference sequence). The CDR3 region is CASSFPRLASSNEQFF. The DNA for the CDR3 is TGTGCCAGCAGTTTCCCCAGACTAGCATCCTCCAATGAGCAGTTCTTC.

At least ten counts were recorded for this clonotype. The V gene is TRBV7-2, the J gene TRBJ1-1; D gene unclear. This CDR3 region has 13 residues. CDR1 SGHTA and CDR2 FQGNSA come from the germline V gene. Deletions cut 5 bases from V and 7 bases from J, with 14 bases between. CDR3 amino acids: CASSTPIRREAFF. The CDR3 DNA is TGTGCCAGCAGCACACCCATACGACGTGAAGCTTTCTTT.

The chain carries TRBV18 and TRBJ1-1; 7 bases agree with TRBD1. The CDR3 is 15 residues long. Per germline, CDR1 KGHSH and CDR2 LQKENI. After removal of 6 bases from V and 4 bases from J, the junction contained 11 bases not matched to a gene. CDR3 amino acids: CASSPRGGQLTEAFF. CDR3 DNA sequence: TGTGCCAGCTCCCCAAGAGGGGGACAGCTCACTGAAGCTTTCTTT. The full variable domain, rest sourced from reference TRBV18 and TRBJ1-1, is NAGVMQNPRHLVRRRGQEARLRCSPMKGHSHVYWYRQLPEEGLKFMVYLQKENIIDESGMPKERFSAEFPKEGPSILRIQQVVRGDSAAYFCASSPRGGQLTEAFFGQGTRLTVV.

This clonotype was recorded a few times. The chain uses TRBV20-1 and TRBJ2-3; D possibly matches TRBD1 or TRBD2 (6 bases each). Germline V gene data show CDR1 as DFQATT and CDR2 as SNEGSKA (reference sequence). Trimming cost V 1 base and J 3 bases, with 23 bases left between them. The CDR3 covers 18 residues. CDR3 DNA: TGCAGTGCTAGAGTCCCCGCTGGAAGGGGGGCAGGGACAGATACGCAGTATTTT. Translating it yields CSARVPAGRGAGTDTQYF.

This clonotype was counted many times. The rearrangement joins TRBV20-1 to TRBJ2-7; weak D call: TRBD1 (6 bases). Between the trimmed V and J ends, which lost 1 base and 3 bases, there was a span of 10 bases. CDR3 length: 13 residues. CDR1 is DFQATT and CDR2 is SNEGSKA in the germline V gene (reference sequence). As DNA, the CDR3 is TGCAGTGCTAGAGCACACAGGGACTACGAGCAGTACTTC. Encoded protein: CSARAHRDYEQYF.

The sample holds a few counts of this clonotype. Here the CDR3 reads CASSSQGFHTQYF. The CDR3 bases are TGTGCCAGCAGCTCCCAGGGTTTCCATACGCAGTATTTT. V and J are TRBV5-6 and TRBJ2-3, with a weak D call TRBD1 (5 bases). Trimming left V 3 bases short and J 7 bases short, with 12 bases between. Germline V CDR1 and CDR2: SGHDT, YYEEEE. The CDR3 extends over 13 amino acids.

This sequence joins TRBV30 and TRBJ1-5, with no clear D. The V gene's germline CDR1 is GTSNPN and CDR2 SVGIG (reference sequence). The V gene lost 0 bases and the J gene lost 2 bases, with 8 bases spanning the gap. This CDR3 region has 14 residues. The DNA for the CDR3 is TGTGCCTGGAGTGTCGGGCAGGGCAATCAGCCCCAGCATTTT. It is translated as CAWSVGQGNQPQHF.

The chain links TRBV19 to TRBJ1-2; 9 positions match TRBD1. CDR1 and CDR2 from the germline V gene are LNHDA and SQIVND (reference sequence). J was trimmed by 6 bases and V by 9 bases; bases with no gene match: 11. The length of the CDR3 is 14 residues. This CDR3 is CASITGGAFNGYTF. The DNA of the CDR3 is TGTGCCAGCATCACAGGGGGCGCGTTCAATGGCTACACCTTC.

This clonotype showed up many times. The genes are TRBV10-3 and TRBJ1-5; TRBD1 might be the D (5 bases). V shed 8 bases and J shed 5 bases, with 16 bases lying between them. Germline assignment: CDR1 ENHRY and CDR2 SYGVKD. The CDR3 is 14 amino acids. The CDR3 DNA follows: TGTGCCATCGCCCCAGGGATAATTGATCAGCCCCAGCATTTT. It is translated as CAIAPGIIDQPQHF.